The rows below give T cell receptor beta chains drawn from one sample of a study of blood T cell repertoires in COVID-19. Generated by immunoSEQ multiplex PCR, the TCRdb table keeps only in-frame clones and is missing some. This table has approximately 140,000 clones, 84% appearing once. Sample: PBMCs or T cells enriched from blood (not recorded which). The receptor set was obtained from a woman between 50 and 59 years old with acute COVID-19. Each CDR3 is given with its conserved first and last residue. The order of the fields is CDR3 length, V gene, clone size, D gene, J gene, CDR3 protein, CDR3 DNA. A D gene is named only where the DNA matches it firmly. Rows may omit the clone size; those that give it use once, few, many or a size class.

CDR3 length: 14
V gene: TRBV6-2/TRBV6-3
clone size: .
D gene: TRBD1
J gene: TRBJ2-7
CDR3 protein: CASSHRGESYEQYF
CDR3 DNA: TGTGCCAGCAGTCACAGGGGGGAATCCTACGAGCAGTACTTC

CDR3 length: 15
V gene: TRBV11-3
clone size: .
D gene: .
J gene: TRBJ2-1
CDR3 protein: CASSFYRSSYNEQFF
CDR3 DNA: TGTGCCAGCAGCTTTTATAGGAGCTCCTACAATGAGCAGTTCTTC

CDR3 length: 14
V gene: TRBV2
clone size: .
D gene: TRBD1
J gene: TRBJ2-3
CDR3 protein: CASRYRGFADTQYF
CDR3 DNA: TGTGCCAGCAGGTACAGGGGTTTCGCAGATACGCAGTATTTT

CDR3 length: 14
V gene: TRBV4-1
clone size: once
D gene: .
J gene: TRBJ2-2
CDR3 protein: CASSQDPGLGELFF
CDR3 DNA: TGCGCCAGCAGCCAAGATCCCGGGTTAGGGGAGCTGTTTTTT

CDR3 length: 14
V gene: TRBV6-2/TRBV6-3
clone size: .
D gene: TRBD1
J gene: TRBJ1-5
CDR3 protein: CASSKGQINQPQHF
CDR3 DNA: TGTGCCAGCAGCAAGGGACAGATCAATCAGCCCCAGCATTTT

CDR3 length: 15
V gene: TRBV24-1
clone size: .
D gene: .
J gene: TRBJ2-3
CDR3 protein: CATSDRTESTDTQYF
CDR3 DNA: TGTGCCACCAGTGACCGGACAGAGAGCACAGATACGCAGTATTTT

CDR3 length: 16
V gene: TRBV19
clone size: .
D gene: .
J gene: TRBJ1-1
CDR3 protein: CASSTFRGPSNTEAFF
CDR3 DNA: TGTGCCAGTAGTACCTTCCGAGGGCCGTCGAACACTGAAGCTTTCTTT

CDR3 length: 12
V gene: TRBV6-5
clone size: .
D gene: .
J gene: TRBJ2-1
CDR3 protein: CASSPSFREQFF
CDR3 DNA: TGTGCCAGCAGTCCTAGCTTTCGAGAGCAGTTCTTC

CDR3 length: 15
V gene: TRBV27
clone size: .
D gene: .
J gene: TRBJ1-1
CDR3 protein: CASSSRTQWNTEAFF
CDR3 DNA: TGTGCCAGCAGTTCCAGGACACAATGGAACACTGAAGCTTTCTTT

CDR3 length: 19
V gene: TRBV21-1
clone size: .
D gene: .
J gene: TRBJ1-5
CDR3 protein: CASSKALLFGYRGDQPQHF
CDR3 DNA: TGTGCCAGCAGCAAAGCGCTTTTATTCGGGTACAGGGGAGATCAGCCCCAGCATTTT

CDR3 length: 15
V gene: TRBV5-1
clone size: .
D gene: TRBD1
J gene: TRBJ2-5
CDR3 protein: CASSWGQGVQETQYF
CDR3 DNA: TGCGCCAGCAGCTGGGGACAGGGTGTTCAAGAGACCCAGTACTTC

CDR3 length: 13
V gene: TRBV10-2
clone size: .
D gene: .
J gene: TRBJ1-5
CDR3 protein: CASRTTSNQPQHF
CDR3 DNA: TGCGCCAGCAGGACAACTAGCAATCAGCCCCAGCATTTT

CDR3 length: 14
V gene: TRBV7-2
clone size: .
D gene: TRBD1
J gene: TRBJ1-2
CDR3 protein: CASSTSGTAYGYTF
CDR3 DNA: TGTGCCAGCAGCACTTCAGGGACAGCCTATGGCTACACCTTC

CDR3 length: 14
V gene: TRBV5-6
clone size: few
D gene: TRBD1
J gene: TRBJ1-2
CDR3 protein: CASSPITGGYGYTF
CDR3 DNA: TGTGCCAGCAGCCCTATTACAGGGGGGTATGGCTACACCTTC

CDR3 length: 14
V gene: TRBV2
clone size: .
D gene: .
J gene: TRBJ2-2
CDR3 protein: CASNGASGTGELFF
CDR3 DNA: TGTGCCAGCAACGGAGCTAGTGGGACCGGGGAGCTGTTTTTT

CDR3 length: 12
V gene: TRBV7-9
clone size: .
D gene: .
J gene: TRBJ2-7
CDR3 protein: CASSAPGYEQYF
CDR3 DNA: TGTGCCAGCAGCGCCCCGGGTTACGAGCAGTACTTC

CDR3 length: 12
V gene: TRBV6-5
clone size: .
D gene: .
J gene: TRBJ1-6
CDR3 protein: CASSSGNSPLHF
CDR3 DNA: TGTGCCAGCAGTTCAGGGAATTCACCCCTCCACTTT

CDR3 length: 14
V gene: TRBV7-9
clone size: .
D gene: TRBD1
J gene: TRBJ1-1
CDR3 protein: CASSSTGANTEAFF
CDR3 DNA: TGTGCCAGTTCTTCGACAGGGGCGAACACTGAAGCTTTCTTT

CDR3 length: 13
V gene: TRBV6-5
clone size: .
D gene: .
J gene: TRBJ1-6
CDR3 protein: CASRDRINSPLHF
CDR3 DNA: TGTGCCAGCCGAGACAGAATCAATTCACCCCTCCACTTT

CDR3 length: 12
V gene: TRBV7-9
clone size: few
D gene: .
J gene: TRBJ2-7
CDR3 protein: CASSSSSYEQYF
CDR3 DNA: TGTGCCAGCAGCTCTAGCTCCTACGAGCAGTACTTC

CDR3 length: 15
V gene: TRBV5-1
clone size: .
D gene: TRBD1
J gene: TRBJ2-5
CDR3 protein: CASSRGQGIGETQYF
CDR3 DNA: TGCGCCAGCAGCAGGGGACAGGGAATTGGAGAGACCCAGTACTTC

CDR3 length: 20
V gene: TRBV2
clone size: .
D gene: TRBD2
J gene: TRBJ2-6
CDR3 protein: CASSEAMGTSGNSGANVLTF
CDR3 DNA: TGTGCCAGCAGTGAAGCGATGGGGACTAGCGGAAACTCTGGGGCCAACGTCCTGACTTTC

CDR3 length: 15
V gene: TRBV9
clone size: few
D gene: .
J gene: TRBJ2-7
CDR3 protein: CASSPPGASLYEQYF
CDR3 DNA: TGTGCCAGCAGCCCCCCAGGTGCTTCCCTTTACGAGCAGTACTTC

CDR3 length: 16
V gene: TRBV27
clone size: .
D gene: .
J gene: TRBJ2-7
CDR3 protein: CASSLRPGLSSYEQYF
CDR3 DNA: TGTGCCAGCAGCTTAAGGCCGGGTTTGAGCTCCTACGAGCAGTACTTC

CDR3 length: 12
V gene: TRBV9
clone size: .
D gene: .
J gene: TRBJ1-2
CDR3 protein: CASSSRRRNHTF
CDR3 DNA: TGTGCCAGCAGCTCCCGACGGAGGAACCACACCTTC

CDR3 length: 19
V gene: TRBV4-2
clone size: .
D gene: TRBD2
J gene: TRBJ2-6
CDR3 protein: CASSYEVLAGSSGANVLTF
CDR3 DNA: TGTGCCAGCAGCTACGAGGTGTTAGCGGGGAGCTCTGGGGCCAACGTCCTGACTTTC

CDR3 length: 14
V gene: TRBV6-2/TRBV6-3
clone size: .
D gene: TRBD1
J gene: TRBJ1-1
CDR3 protein: CASSLAEGAGEAFF
CDR3 DNA: TGTGCCAGCAGTCTCGCGGAGGGGGCGGGTGAAGCTTTCTTT

CDR3 length: 17
V gene: TRBV3-1/TRBV3-2
clone size: .
D gene: .
J gene: TRBJ1-2
CDR3 protein: CASSQQVVRTASYGYTF
CDR3 DNA: TGTGCCAGCAGCCAACAAGTGGTCCGGACAGCGAGCTATGGCTACACCTTC

CDR3 length: 15
V gene: TRBV5-4
clone size: .
D gene: TRBD2
J gene: TRBJ2-2
CDR3 protein: CASSSGLAGTGELFF
CDR3 DNA: TGTGCCAGCAGCTCGGGACTAGCGGGAACCGGGGAGCTGTTTTTT

CDR3 length: 16
V gene: TRBV4-3
clone size: .
D gene: TRBD2
J gene: TRBJ2-7
CDR3 protein: CASSQGGLAGNYEQYF
CDR3 DNA: TGCGCCAGCAGCCAAGGCGGACTAGCGGGAAACTACGAGCAGTACTTC

CDR3 length: 15
V gene: TRBV6-5
clone size: .
D gene: .
J gene: TRBJ2-7
CDR3 protein: CASSYAATGLNEQYF
CDR3 DNA: TGTGCCAGCAGTTACGCCGCAACAGGCCTCAACGAGCAGTACTTC

CDR3 length: 12
V gene: TRBV11-1
clone size: .
D gene: .
J gene: TRBJ1-1
CDR3 protein: CASRDSDTEAFF
CDR3 DNA: TGTGCCAGCAGGGACAGCGACACTGAAGCTTTCTTT

CDR3 length: 15
V gene: TRBV9
clone size: .
D gene: TRBD2
J gene: TRBJ2-1
CDR3 protein: CASSPLGGGSNEQFF
CDR3 DNA: TGTGCCAGCAGCCCCTTGGGGGGAGGGAGTAATGAGCAGTTCTTC

CDR3 length: 18
V gene: TRBV6-1
clone size: .
D gene: TRBD1
J gene: TRBJ1-5
CDR3 protein: CASSESTPDRARNQPQHF
CDR3 DNA: TGTGCCAGCAGTGAATCCACCCCCGACAGGGCTCGCAATCAGCCCCAGCATTTT

CDR3 length: 14
V gene: TRBV5-1
clone size: .
D gene: TRBD1
J gene: TRBJ1-1
CDR3 protein: CASSRLQGTTEAFF
CDR3 DNA: TGCGCCAGCAGCAGACTACAGGGGACCACTGAAGCTTTCTTT

CDR3 length: 16
V gene: TRBV2
clone size: few
D gene: .
J gene: TRBJ2-2
CDR3 protein: CASRSSRLAVTGELFF
CDR3 DNA: TGTGCCAGCAGGTCCTCGCGGCTTGCTGTCACCGGGGAGCTGTTTTTT

CDR3 length: 16
V gene: TRBV19
clone size: .
D gene: .
J gene: TRBJ1-1
CDR3 protein: CASKESPGVMNTEAFF
CDR3 DNA: TGTGCCAGTAAGGAGTCCCCAGGGGTTATGAACACTGAAGCTTTCTTT

CDR3 length: 14
V gene: TRBV2
clone size: .
D gene: .
J gene: TRBJ1-5
CDR3 protein: CASGTQEPNQPQHF
CDR3 DNA: TGTGCCAGCGGCACACAGGAGCCCAATCAGCCCCAGCATTTT

CDR3 length: 15
V gene: TRBV15
clone size: .
D gene: .
J gene: TRBJ1-1
CDR3 protein: CATSRDLAADTEAFF
CDR3 DNA: TGTGCCACCAGCAGAGATTTGGCAGCGGACACTGAAGCTTTCTTT

CDR3 length: 15
V gene: TRBV30
clone size: .
D gene: TRBD1
J gene: TRBJ2-7
CDR3 protein: CAWSGGTGERNEQYF
CDR3 DNA: TGTGCCTGGAGTGGGGGGACAGGGGAACGCAACGAGCAGTACTTC